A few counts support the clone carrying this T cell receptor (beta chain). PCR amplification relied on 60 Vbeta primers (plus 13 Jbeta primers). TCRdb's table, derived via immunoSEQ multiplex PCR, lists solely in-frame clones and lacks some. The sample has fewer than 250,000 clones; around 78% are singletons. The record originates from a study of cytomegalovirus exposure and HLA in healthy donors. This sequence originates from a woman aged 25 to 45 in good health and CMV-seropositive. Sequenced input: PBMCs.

CDR3 nucleotide sequence: TGCGCCAGCAGCCAAGATTGGCTAGCGGGGACCTACGAGCAGTACTTC. As protein: CASSQDWLAGTYEQYF. V and J are TRBV4-3 and TRBJ2-7, with TRBD2 identical over 9 bases. The CDR3 has 16 residues. Germline loops: CDR1 LGHNA, CDR2 YSLEER. V dropped 0 bases and J dropped 2; count of bases not matched to a gene: 5.